The present T cell receptor (beta chain) was sequenced within a study of cytomegalovirus exposure and HLA in healthy donors. Donors were ostensibly healthy at sampling, although undocumented immune exposures were probable. This clone was found once. The antigen remains undetermined. Use of 60 Vbeta and 13 Jbeta primers characterized the PCR. Method: immunoSEQ multiplex PCR; TCRdb's copy keeps in-frame clones and lacks some. The sample yields more than 100,000 clones, roughly 79% seen once. V was clipped by 5 bases and J by 1 base; unmatched bases: 7. Germline loops: CDR1 SGHRS, CDR2 YFSETQ. This CDR3 comprises 16 residues. Study-level results: Common viral pathogens seemed, in a later analysis, to connect with several of the most significant clusters.

The chain recombines TRBV5-1 with TRBJ2-1, with 9 positions matching TRBD2. The receptor was isolated from a young woman in good health and CMV-seronegative. Sequencing used PBMCs. The CDR3 reads CASSRTTSGSYNEQFF. CDR3 sequence (DNA): TGCGCCAGCAGTCGAACGACTAGCGGTTCCTACAATGAGCAGTTCTTC.